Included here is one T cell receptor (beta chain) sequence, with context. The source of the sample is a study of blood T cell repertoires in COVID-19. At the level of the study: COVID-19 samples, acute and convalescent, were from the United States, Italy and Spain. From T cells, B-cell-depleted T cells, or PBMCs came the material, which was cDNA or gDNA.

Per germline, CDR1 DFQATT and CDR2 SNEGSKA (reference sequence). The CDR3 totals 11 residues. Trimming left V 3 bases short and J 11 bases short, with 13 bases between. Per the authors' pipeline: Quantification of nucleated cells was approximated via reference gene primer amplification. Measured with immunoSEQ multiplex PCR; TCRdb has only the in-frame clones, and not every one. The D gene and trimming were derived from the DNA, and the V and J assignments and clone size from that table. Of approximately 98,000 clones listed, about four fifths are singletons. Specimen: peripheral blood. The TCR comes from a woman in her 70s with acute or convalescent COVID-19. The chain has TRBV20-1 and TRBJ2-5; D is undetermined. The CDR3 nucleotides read TGCAGTGCTAGTTCACGTGGAGAGCAGTACTTC. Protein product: CSASSRGEQYF.